These 12 T cell receptor beta chains originate from one sample sequenced in a study of CD8 T cells in Susac syndrome. It was with random hexamers that 0.5 to 1 ug RNA was reverse transcribed. TCRdb independently ran MiXCR on the immunoSEQ multiplex PCR reads; one entry per CDR3 protein. Among more than 150,000 distinct CDR3 sequences listed, around 95% were seen once. Sequencing was performed on CD8+ T cells from PBMCs. Receptor source: a human donor with multiple sclerosis.

In this sample, this clonotype turned up once. As DNA, the CDR3 is TGTGCCAGCAGTTATAAGGTCCAAGCAGGGCAGCATTTT. It specifies CASSYKVQAGQHF. The J gene is TRBJ1-5, the V gene TRBV6-2 or TRBV6-3; TRBD1 might be the D (5 bases). The length of the CDR3 is 13 residues. Germline V lookup: CDR1 MNHEY, CDR2 SVGEGT. V was shortened by 3 bases and J by 13 bases, with 16 bases between the two germline ends.

The table lists this clonotype with a count of one. This chain links TRBV7-9 with TRBJ1-6; 8 bases fit TRBD1. Germline V gives CDR1 SEHNR, CDR2 FQNEAQ (reference sequence). The CDR3 is 16 amino acids. V lost 4 bases to trimming and J lost 6 bases; unmatched junction nucleotides: 8. DNA for the CDR3: TGTGCCAGCAGCTCAGGCGGACAGGGACGTAATTCACCCCTCCACTTT. Translated, it gives CASSSGGQGRNSPLHF.

This chain links TRBV20-1 with TRBJ2-4; 9 nucleotides agree with TRBD1. The CDR3 runs to 14 residues. Germline CDR1 reads DFQATT; CDR2 reads SNEGSKA (reference sequence). V lost 5 bases, J lost 7 bases, and 9 bases stayed unmatched. CDR3: CSAVDRGNGNIQYF. CDR3 nucleotides: TGCAGTGCTGTGGACAGGGGTAACGGTAACATTCAGTACTTC.

This chain uses TRBV7-9 with TRBJ1-1; D is undetermined. Germline CDR1 reads SEHNR; CDR2 reads FQNEAQ (reference sequence). The CDR3 sequence is 13 residues long. Trimming pared 7 bases from V and 0 bases from J, leaving 9 bases between. The CDR3 DNA sequence: TGTGCCAGCAACGATGCCATGAACACTGAAGCTTTCTTT. Translation gives CASNDAMNTEAFF.

The chain employs TRBV29-1 and TRBJ1-1; possibly TRBD1 for D (6 bases). CDR3 length equals 14 residues. Trimming shortened V by 6 bases and J by 7 bases, and 21 bases separated the two germline ends. CDR1 and CDR2 (germline): SQVTM, ANQGSEA. The CDR3 nucleotides are TGCAGCGTGGAGGACAGAACCCATGATAATGAAGCTTTCTTT. Its protein product is CSVEDRTHDNEAFF.

The J gene is TRBJ1-5, the V gene TRBV12-3 or TRBV12-4; maybe TRBD1 (5 bases). The CDR3 has 14 residues. The V end lost 4 bases, the J end lost 6 bases, and 13 bases lay between the germline ends. CDR3 coding DNA: TGTGCCAGCAGTTACGGACAATCTGGTCAGCCCCAGCATTTT. This gives the protein CASSYGQSGQPQHF.

The J gene is TRBJ1-1, the V gene TRBV19; 7 nucleotides match TRBD1. The V and J ends lost 8 bases and 7 bases, in that order; junction bases with no gene match: 10. In germline, CDR1 is LNHDA, CDR2 SQIVND (reference sequence). CDR3 length equals 13 residues. The CDR3 reads CASGLQGDREAFF. The CDR3 nucleotides read TGTGCCAGTGGTCTTCAGGGGGACCGTGAAGCTTTCTTT.

V usage is TRBV7-3 and J usage is TRBJ1-1; possible D gene TRBD1, 5 bases. Germline CDR1 reads SGHTA; CDR2 reads FQGTGA. This CDR3 region has 17 residues. V was trimmed by 4 bases and J by 4 bases, leaving 22 bases between them. The CDR3 sequence is CASSYKGIQGVGTEAFF. CDR3 in DNA: TGTGCCAGCAGCTACAAGGGGATTCAGGGTGTTGGCACTGAAGCTTTCTTT.

The rearrangement links TRBV2 to TRBJ2-7, with TRBD1 matching over 9 bases. V trimming: 7 bases; J trimming: 3 bases; junction bases outside the gene matches: 7. CDR1 and CDR2 (germline): SNHLY, FYNNEI. This CDR3 comprises 14 residues. DNA of the CDR3: TGTGCCAGCACCGGTGAGACAGGGGGCTACGAGCAGTACTTC. Protein sequence: CASTGETGGYEQYF.

CDR3 nucleotide sequence: TGTGCCAGCAGTTTATATCGGGGGGCAGTGTATGGCTACACCTTC. The encoded protein is CASSLYRGAVYGYTF. J is TRBJ1-2 and V is TRBV27; tentative D call: TRBD1 (6 bases). Deletions cut 1 base from V and 5 bases from J, with 14 bases between. The CDR3 extends over 15 amino acids. The V gene's germline CDR1 is MNHEY and CDR2 SMNVEV (reference sequence).

The chain recombines TRBV12-5 with TRBJ2-7; D not certain. The CDR3 is 14 residues long. V was cut by 7 bases and J by 1 base, with 14 bases left in between. Looked up from germline, CDR1 is LGHNT and CDR2 is FRNRAP. CDR3: CASVFGSQSYEQYF. The CDR3 DNA is TGTGCTAGTGTTTTTGGGTCACAGTCCTACGAGCAGTACTTC.

The rearrangement links TRBV15 to TRBJ2-3; D gene uncertain. V lost 5 bases and J lost 0, with 6 bases in between. The CDR3 is 13 amino acids. Germline CDR1 is LNHNV and CDR2 is YYDKDF (reference sequence). For the CDR3, the DNA is TGTGCCACCAGCGTCAGTAGCACAGATACGCAGTATTTT. Amino acids: CATSVSSTDTQYF. Full variable domain (remainder filled in from reference TRBV15 and TRBJ2-3): DAMVIQNPRYQVTQFGKPVTLSCSQTLNHNVMYWYQQKSSQAPKLLFHYYDKDFNNEADTPDNFQSRRPNTSFCFLDIRSPGLGDTAMYLCATSVSSTDTQYFGPGTRLTVL.